This T cell receptor (beta chain) emerged from a study of blood T cell repertoires in COVID-19. Study details: COVID-19 samples, acute and convalescent, were from the United States, Italy and Spain. T cells, B-cell-depleted T cells, or PBMCs supplied cDNA or gDNA.

Source study methods: Counts of nucleated cells, estimated from reference gene primer amplification, were obtained. The assay was immunoSEQ multiplex PCR, and TCRdb's table has in-frame clones only and misses some. The D gene and trimming were derived from the DNA, and the V and J assignments and clone size from that table. The table shows some 96,000 clones, with roughly 92% occurring only once. This clone occurred once. In germline, CDR1 is SGHDT, CDR2 YYEEEE. The CDR3 is made up of 15 amino acids. J gave up 5 bases and V 6 bases, and 10 bases lay outside the gene matches. Sequenced input: peripheral blood. The V and J genes are TRBV5-6 and TRBJ1-2; 10 bases fit TRBD1. This TCR derives from a man aged 50-60 years with active COVID-19. CDR3 protein: CASMRLSGQGYGYTF. The CDR3, as DNA: TGTGCCAGCATGAGGTTATCGGGACAGGGGTATGGCTACACCTTC. The full variable domain, with the rest looked up from reference TRBV5-6 and TRBJ1-2, is DAGVTQSPTHLIKTRGQQVTLRCSPKSGHDTVSWYQQALGQGPQFIFQYYEEEERQRGNFPDRFSGHQFPNYSSELNVNALLLGDSALYLCASMRLSGQGYGYTFGSGTRLTVV.